The clone carrying this TCR beta chain was seen only a few times. The data belong to a study of technical replicates of blood from several donors. V shed 7 bases and J shed 4 bases, with 11 bases lying between them. The CDR3 is made up of 12 amino acids. Germline V CDR1 and CDR2: SQVTM, ANQGSEA. Measured with immunoSEQ multiplex PCR; TCRdb has only the in-frame clones, and not every one. The sample shows about 60,000 clones, approximately 86% of them seen only once. The clonotype was recovered from a human donor in good health. Some clones in this sample may be carry-over from other donors' samples. This chain links TRBV29-1 with TRBJ1-5, with D maybe TRBD1 (5 bases). Material: PBMCs. The chain's CDR3 is CSAGTPNQPQHF. The CDR3 nucleotides read TGCAGCGCCGGGACTCCAAATCAGCCCCAGCATTTT.